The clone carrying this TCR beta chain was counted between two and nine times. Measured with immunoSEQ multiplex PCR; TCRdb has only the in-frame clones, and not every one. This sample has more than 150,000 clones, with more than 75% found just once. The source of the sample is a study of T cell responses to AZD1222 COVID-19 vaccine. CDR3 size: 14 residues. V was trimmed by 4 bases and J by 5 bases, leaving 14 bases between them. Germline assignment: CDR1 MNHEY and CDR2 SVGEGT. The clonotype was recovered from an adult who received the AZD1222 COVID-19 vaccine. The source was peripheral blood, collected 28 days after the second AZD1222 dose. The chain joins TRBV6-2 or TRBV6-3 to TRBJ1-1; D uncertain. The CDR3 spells CASSSQRPSTEAFF. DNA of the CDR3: TGTGCCAGCAGTTCACAGAGACCGAGTACTGAAGCTTTCTTT.